Presented here are 26 T cell receptor beta chains from one specimen sequenced in a study of blood T cell repertoires in COVID-19. Data came from immunoSEQ multiplex PCR; TCRdb stores just in-frame clones and leaves some out. Of some 150,000 clones in the sample, over 75% were seen once. The specimen was peripheral blood. The source is a man aged 60 to 75 with active or convalescent COVID-19.

Details on this clone: Sequence at one end of the junction differs from germline and may be a read error. The chain links TRBV7-2 to TRBJ1-1; possibly TRBD1 for D (5 bases). From germline, CDR1 is SGHTA and CDR2 FQGNSA. The CDR3 is 14 residues long. CDR3: CASNPGGMNPEAFF. CDR3 sequence (DNA): TGTGCCAGCAACCCGGGGGGAATGAACCCTGAAGCTTTCTTT.

The J gene is TRBJ2-3, the V gene TRBV5-1; 7 bases agree with TRBD2. The CDR3 covers 15 residues. V lost 1 base and J lost 1; bases outside the gene matches: 3. CDR1 and CDR2 from the germline V gene are SGHRS and YFSETQ. CDR3 sequence reads: CASSLPAGGTDTQYF. CDR3 sequence (DNA): TGCGCCAGCAGCTTGCCGGCGGGAGGCACAGATACGCAGTATTTT.

The V gene is TRBV19, the J gene TRBJ2-5; 7 bases match TRBD1. The junction had 9 bases not matched to a gene; V was cut back by 1 base and J by 1 base. Per germline, CDR1 LNHDA and CDR2 SQIVND (reference sequence). CDR3 length equals 17 residues. DNA of the CDR3: TGTGCCAGTAGTATAGTAGGGGACAGTCTCCTCCAAGAGACCCAGTACTTC. Protein product: CASSIVGDSLLQETQYF.

This chain joins TRBV2 and TRBJ1-6, with 9 nucleotides matching TRBD1. CDR3 length: 14 residues. The trim removed 5 bases at V and 8 bases at J, leaving 4 bases unmatched. From germline, CDR1 is SNHLY and CDR2 FYNNEI. CDR3 DNA: TGTGCCAGCAGTCCACAGGGGGCCGATTCACCCCTCCACTTT. Its protein is CASSPQGADSPLHF.

This clone showed up just a few times. The chain uses TRBV3-1 (or the pseudogene TRBV3-2) and TRBJ2-1; D perhaps matches TRBD2 (6 bases). CDR3 length: 15 residues. V was cut by 4 bases and J by 0 bases, with 10 bases left in between. The V gene's germline CDR1 is LGHDT and CDR2 YNNKEL (reference sequence). The CDR3 region is CASSPWTNSYNEQFF. CDR3 DNA: TGTGCCAGCAGCCCTTGGACTAACTCCTACAATGAGCAGTTCTTC.

The chain links TRBV5-1 to TRBJ2-7; 11 nucleotides line up with TRBD2. V was pared by 3 bases and J by 1 base, with 15 bases of the junction left unmatched. The CDR3 sequence is 19 residues long. CDR1 and CDR2 from the germline V gene are SGHRS and YFSETQ. CDR3 amino acids: CASSSGNRPGTSGSYEQYF. In DNA, the CDR3 is TGCGCCAGCAGCTCCGGGAATCGACCCGGGACTAGCGGATCCTACGAGCAGTACTTC.

The chain joins TRBV5-5 to TRBJ1-3; 10 bases line up with TRBD1. The V gene end was trimmed by 3 bases and the J gene end by 4 bases; junction bases not matched to a gene: 4. The germline V gene encodes CDR1 SGHKS and CDR2 YYEKEE (reference sequence). This CDR3 spans 15 amino acids. The CDR3 here is CASSWTGGQGNTIYF. The DNA for the CDR3 is TGTGCCAGCAGCTGGACAGGGGGACAAGGAAACACCATATATTTT.

The chain uses TRBV20-1 and TRBJ2-7; 7 nucleotides line up with TRBD1. The CDR3 contains 12 residues. Per the germline V gene, CDR1 is DFQATT and CDR2 is SNEGSKA (reference sequence). The V gene end was trimmed by 3 bases and the J gene end by 5 bases; junction bases not matched to a gene: 4. CDR3 nucleotide sequence: TGCAGTGCTAGTATAGGGGGCGACGAGCAGTACTTC. Encoded protein: CSASIGGDEQYF.

The rearrangement joins TRBV14 to TRBJ2-3; D gene unclear. This CDR3 has 11 residues. Trimming took off 6 bases at V and 7 bases at J, with 8 bases between the two ends. Per germline, CDR1 SGHDN and CDR2 FVKESK. The CDR3 here is CASSNSYTQYF. CDR3 DNA: TGTGCCAGCAGTAACAGCTATACGCAGTATTTT.

This rearrangement joins TRBV28 to TRBJ2-7; perhaps TRBD2 as D (6 bases). This CDR3 spans 14 amino acids. Trimming pared 6 bases from V and 0 bases from J, leaving 12 bases between. The germline gives CDR1 MDHEN, CDR2 SYDVKM. CDR3 DNA sequence: TGTGCCAGCAGGGCTAGCGACCTCTCCTACGAGCAGTACTTC. As protein: CASRASDLSYEQYF.

The V call is TRBV6-5, the J call TRBJ1-1; no reliable D call. V shed 6 bases and J shed 1 base, with 12 bases lying between them. From germline, CDR1 is MNHEY and CDR2 SVGAGI. CDR3 length: 14 amino acids. The CDR3 protein is CASRSGPANTEAFF. The CDR3 nucleotides read TGTGCCAGCAGATCTGGGCCCGCGAACACTGAAGCTTTCTTT.

To note about this clone: A far larger clone differs by one base, so this is likely a read error. CDR3 loop: CACSRTTGAYTEAFF. CDR3 bases: TGCGCCTGCAGCCGCACGACAGGGGCTTACACTGAAGCTTTCTTT. The V and J genes are TRBV4-3 and TRBJ1-1; 8 bases map to TRBD1. Germline CDR1 reads LGHNA; CDR2 reads YSLEER. The CDR3 consists of 15 residues.

The genes are TRBV28 and TRBJ1-1, with TRBD1 as a possible D gene (5 bases). In germline, CDR1 is MDHEN, CDR2 SYDVKM. Trimming removed 3 bases at V and 6 bases at J, with 14 bases between. This CDR3 is built from 14 residues. Written as DNA, the CDR3 is TGTGCCAGCAGTTTTATCGGGGGAAATGCTGAAGCTTTCTTT. It codes for CASSFIGGNAEAFF.

The V call is TRBV5-1, the J call TRBJ2-7; 12 bases are shared with TRBD1. There are 14 residues in the CDR3. Germline assignment: CDR1 SGHRS and CDR2 YFSETQ. V shed 4 bases and J 7 bases; nucleotides not matched to a gene: 6. The DNA for the CDR3 is TGCGCCAGCAGCACGGGACAGGGGGCGCGAGAGCAGTACTTC. Residues: CASSTGQGAREQYF.

With respect to this clone: One junction end disagrees with the germline gene, perhaps due to a read error. Other DNA sequences from this sample encode an identical CDR3 as well. This sequence joins TRBV5-1 and TRBJ2-7, with TRBD1 matching 8 bases. The CDR3 is made up of 13 amino acids. The germline CDR1 and CDR2 sequences are SGHRS and YFSETQ. The CDR3 DNA reads TGTGCCAGCAGACGGACAGGGCGGGACGAGCAGTACTTC. Its protein product is CASRRTGRDEQYF.

A few counts support this clone. The chain couples TRBV11-3 to TRBJ2-1; 7 bases are shared with TRBD2. Per the germline V gene, CDR1 is SGHNT and CDR2 is YENEEA. CDR3 length: 16 residues. V was clipped by 4 bases and J by 3 bases; unmatched bases: 9. In DNA, the CDR3 is TGTGCCAGCAGCTGGGAGGGCCGAAAGGGCTACAATGAGCAGTTCTTC. Protein: CASSWEGRKGYNEQFF.

This sequence joins TRBV2 and TRBJ2-5; D unclear. Germline V gene lookup returns CDR1 SNHLY and CDR2 FYNNEI. The length of the CDR3 is 15 residues. The V and J ends lost 3 bases and 2 bases respectively, with 13 bases between them. CDR3 region: CASSESATGQETQYF. DNA of the CDR3: TGTGCCAGCAGTGAGTCGGCGACTGGACAAGAGACCCAGTACTTC.

The V and J genes are TRBV28 and TRBJ2-7; 8 positions agree with TRBD1. There are 14 residues in the CDR3. The ends lost 5 bases at V and 7 bases at J; junction bases unmatched: 10. Germline V gene lookup returns CDR1 MDHEN and CDR2 SYDVKM. The CDR3, as DNA: TGTGCCAGCAGTCCCCCGGACAGGGCCGGAGAGCAGTACTTC. Translation: CASSPPDRAGEQYF.

V and J are TRBV7-3 and TRBJ2-5; 13 bases line up with TRBD2. The germline CDR1 and CDR2 sequences are SGHTA and FQGTGA. This CDR3 has 15 amino acids. V gave up 5 bases and J gave up 2 bases; unmatched junction bases: 2. The CDR3 DNA is TGTGCCAGCAGCCGACTAGCGGGGGGTCAAGAGACCCAGTACTTC. Translated: CASSRLAGGQETQYF.

This clone was counted ten times or more. The CDR3 protein is CASSPPHSNQPQHF. The CDR3, as DNA: TGTGCCAGCAGTCCCCCACATAGCAATCAGCCCCAGCATTTT. V gene TRBV6-5 combines with J gene TRBJ1-5; D remains ambiguous. V shed 5 bases and J shed 0 bases, with 8 bases lying between them. Germline lookup yields CDR1 MNHEY and CDR2 SVGAGI. This CDR3 is 14 amino acids long.

The gene calls are TRBV27 and TRBJ1-6; D ambiguous. V gave up 4 bases and J gave up 7 bases, with 8 bases separating them. The CDR3 consists of 13 residues. Looked up from germline, CDR1 is MNHEY and CDR2 is SMNVEV (reference sequence). CDR3 sequence (DNA): TGTGCCAGCAGTTCCGCAGGCAATTCACCCCTCCACTTT. Its protein product is CASSSAGNSPLHF.

This chain links TRBV7-9 with TRBJ2-3, with 9 bases fitting TRBD1. Germline loops: CDR1 SEHNR, CDR2 FQNEAQ (reference sequence). CDR3 length: 18 residues. Losses at the gene ends were 1 base for V and 3 bases for J; bases not matched to a gene: 11. The CDR3 is CASSLVGADRGMTDTQYF. The DNA of the CDR3 is TGTGCCAGCAGCTTAGTAGGGGCCGACAGGGGGATGACAGATACGCAGTATTTT.

This rearrangement joins TRBV29-1 to TRBJ1-4, with D possibly matching TRBD1 (6 bases). Germline V CDR1 and CDR2: SQVTM, ANQGSEA. V lost 6 bases and J lost 6, with 11 bases in between. There are 12 residues in the CDR3. The CDR3 sequence is CSVLTGYEKLFF. For the CDR3, the DNA is TGCAGCGTCCTGACAGGCTATGAAAAACTGTTTTTT.

DNA for the CDR3: TGTGCCAGCAGTTTGGTGGACACTAACTATGGCTACACCTTC. Encoded protein: CASSLVDTNYGYTF. V is TRBV28 and J is TRBJ1-2, with D possibly being TRBD1 (5 bases). In germline, CDR1 is MDHEN, CDR2 SYDVKM. Trimming pared 3 bases from V and 0 bases from J, leaving 8 bases between. The CDR3 has 14 amino acids.

The chain has TRBV19 and TRBJ2-2; 14 positions match TRBD2. CDR1 is LNHDA, CDR2 SQIVND, per germline (reference sequence). The length of the CDR3 is 17 residues. V shed 7 bases, J shed 0 bases, and the junction held 4 bases outside the gene matches. The CDR3, as DNA: TGTGCCAGTACGACTAGCGGGAGGGCGGCGAACACCGGGGAGCTGTTTTTT. Its protein product is CASTTSGRAANTGELFF.

With regard to this clone: Relative to the germline gene, one junction end is altered; a read error may explain this. The chain recombines TRBV2 with TRBJ2-3; TRBD1 might be the D (5 bases). From germline, CDR1 is SNHLY and CDR2 FYNNEI. The CDR3 contains 14 residues. CDR3 protein: CASSEGADTDTQYF. In DNA, the CDR3 is TGTGCCAGCAGCGAAGGGGCCGACACAGATACGCAGTATTTT.